Listed below are T cell receptor beta chains from one sample, sequenced in a study of breast tumors, draining lymph nodes, adjacent tissues. TCRdb ran MiXCR on the multiplex PCR reads and lists one entry per CDR3 protein. The table shows about 100,000 distinct CDR3 sequences, with around 20% occurring only once. Sequenced material: axillary lymph node tissue. These receptors were collected from a female donor with breast cancer. Some clones in this sample may be carry-over from other donors' samples. Each CDR3 is given with its conserved first and last residue. A D gene is named only where the DNA matches it firmly. Clone size, where shown, is once, few, many, or a class for clones that have expanded.

-	TRBV7-9	many	TRBJ2-3	TGTGCCAGCACGCGGCGGCTGGGCACAGATACGCAGTATTTT	CASTRRLGTDTQYF
-	TRBV6-1	many	TRBJ1-2	TGTGCCAGCGGAGGGCCTGCGGGAGGGGTCTATGGCTACACCTTC	CASGGPAGGVYGYTF
-	TRBV18	-	TRBJ2-5	TGTGCCAGCTCACGGCTGGGGGAGACCCAGTACTTC	CASSRLGETQYF
TRBD1	TRBV12-3/TRBV12-4	-	TRBJ1-2	TGTGCCAGCAGTCAACAGGGGATTGGGGGTTATGGCTACACCTTC	CASSQQGIGGYGYTF
-	TRBV5-6	-	TRBJ1-4	TGTGCCAGCAGTAGACAGGCCAGGGTTGAAAAACTGTTTTTT	CASSRQARVEKLFF
TRBD2	TRBV7-2	many	TRBJ2-1	TGTGCCAGCAGCCCTCGCCCTGGGCTAGCGGGGGGCAATGAGCAGTTCTTC	CASSPRPGLAGGNEQFF
-	TRBV19	-	TRBJ1-1	TGTGCCAGTAGTTTTGCAATACGTGATCTGAACACTGAAGCTTTCTTT	CASSFAIRDLNTEAFF
TRBD1	TRBV6-2/TRBV6-3	few	TRBJ2-2	TGTGCCAGCAGTTCGTACAGGGGGCACACCGGGGAGCTGTTTTTT	CASSSYRGHTGELFF
-	TRBV6-6	many	TRBJ1-6	TGTGCCAGCAGTTACGGCGCCGGGTCACCCCTCCACTTT	CASSYGAGSPLHF
TRBD1	TRBV18	many	TRBJ2-7	TGTGCCAGCTCGTCGACAGGGGGGATCTACGAGCAGTACTTC	CASSSTGGIYEQYF
TRBD2	TRBV3-1	-	TRBJ2-3	TGTGCCAGCAGCCAAGATCCGGGAGGGCCAAATACGCAGTATTTT	CASSQDPGGPNTQYF